This T cell receptor beta chain was identified in a study of cytomegalovirus exposure and HLA in healthy donors. 60 Vbeta and 13 Jbeta primers were used in PCR. Original analysis: An analysis performed later counted roughly 79 million unique TCR beta chains (roughly 11 million of them shared). The protocol was immunoSEQ multiplex PCR, while the TCRdb copy is restricted to in-frame clones and leaves out a portion. V and J calls plus clone size are reproduced from that table; the DNA served to infer D and trimming. Among 150,000 to 200,000 clones listed, around 85% were seen once. CDR3 length: 13 residues. Germline-derived CDR1 and CDR2 are SNHLY and FYNNEI. V dropped 4 bases and J dropped 1 base, with 7 bases sitting between them. In this sample, this clone turned up a few times. The antigen is not known. Findings and caveats of the study: Previous analysis showed most TCR beta V segments were productive about 87% or about 30% of the time. Cytomegalovirus association was assigned to approximately 160 TCR beta chains. Sequencing depth roughly uniform across donors was assumed in presence/absence analyses.

The sample consisted of PBMCs. The origin of this receptor is a male donor in good health and CMV-seronegative. This chain links TRBV2 with TRBJ2-5; D gene unclear. The CDR3 nucleotides read TGTGCCAGCAGTGGGCAGATCCAAGAGACCCAGTACTTC. Translated: CASSGQIQETQYF.